This T cell receptor (beta chain) was obtained from a study of cytotoxic CD8 clonotypes in ibrutinib-treated CLL. Sequencing used immunoSEQ multiplex PCR; TCRdb keeps in-frame clones, though not all of them. Of hundreds of thousands of clones listed, 60% to 75% were seen once; the top ten hold approximately 15%. Germline CDR1 is SGHTA and CDR2 is FQGNSA. CDR3 length: 16 residues. Trimming stripped 5 bases from V and 0 bases from J, with 11 bases between. The sequencing here drew on PBMCs, taken after 24 months of ibrutinib treatment. The chain couples TRBV7-2 to TRBJ2-6; no definite D call. This TCR derives from a human donor with chronic lymphocytic leukemia. The CDR3 sequence is CASSLGRRSGANVLTF. For the CDR3, the DNA is TGTGCCAGCAGCCTAGGGCGTCGCTCTGGGGCCAACGTCCTGACTTTC. The whole variable domain, remainder taken from reference TRBV7-2 and TRBJ2-6, is GAGVSQSPSNKVTEKGKDVELRCDPISGHTALYWYRQSLGQGLEFLIYFQGNSAPDKSGLPSDRFSAERTGGSVSTLTIQRTQQEDSAVYLCASSLGRRSGANVLTFGAGSRLTVL.